The next 18 T cell receptor beta chains were all read from a single sample in a study of cytomegalovirus exposure and HLA in healthy donors. A multiplex PCR was run with 60 Vbeta primers and 13 Jbeta primers. Generated by immunoSEQ multiplex PCR, the TCRdb table keeps only in-frame clones and is missing some. The sample holds about 200,000 clones, approximately 79% seen once. The sample was PBMCs. The source is a man younger than 35 in good health and CMV-seronegative.

The gene calls are TRBV2 and TRBJ2-3, with 7 positions matching TRBD2. This CDR3 has 17 residues. Germline assignment: CDR1 SNHLY and CDR2 FYNNEI. V dropped 8 bases and J dropped 2; count of bases not matched to a gene: 16. The CDR3, as DNA: TGTGCCAGCGGGTTCCTTGTGTTAGCGGGTCCCACAGATACGCAGTATTTT. Protein sequence: CASGFLVLAGPTDTQYF.

As to this clone: The junction shows a germline mismatch at one end, possibly a read error. The CDR3 region is CASSLGPRAANTGELFF. CDR3 DNA sequence: TGTGCTAGCAGCTTAGGTCCCAGGGCTGCGAACACCGGGGAGCTGTTTTTT. J is TRBJ2-2 and V is TRBV7-7; TRBD1 might be the D (5 bases). This CDR3 region has 17 residues. Germline values: CDR1 SSHAT, CDR2 FNYEAQ (reference sequence). Full variable domain (outside the CDR3, taken from reference TRBV7-7 and TRBJ2-2): GAGVSQSPRYKVTKRGQDVTLRCDPISSHATLYWYQQALGQGPEFLTYFNYEAQPDKSGLPSDRFSAERPEGSISTLTIQRTEQRDSAMYRCASSLGPRAANTGELFFGEGSRLTVL.

J is TRBJ2-1 and V is TRBV7-2, with 16 positions matching TRBD2. Germline CDR1 SGHTA, CDR2 FQGNSA. The CDR3 has 17 amino acids. V was clipped by 0 bases and J by 7 bases; unmatched bases: 3. The CDR3 DNA follows: TGTGCCAGCAGCTTAGCCGGGACTAGCGGGGGGGGGAATGAGCAGTTCTTC. It codes for CASSLAGTSGGGNEQFF.

The rearrangement uses TRBV10-3 and TRBJ2-5; D perhaps matches TRBD2 (5 bases). The CDR3 contains 15 residues. Trimming took off 2 bases at V and 5 bases at J, with 15 bases between the two ends. Germline V gives CDR1 ENHRY, CDR2 SYGVKD. CDR3 bases: TGTGCCATCAGTGAGCGGGATTTCGTGGCGGAGACCCAGTACTTC. This encodes CAISERDFVAETQYF.

This clone turned up a few times. V usage is TRBV4-2 and J usage is TRBJ2-3; 10 nucleotides line up with TRBD2. The V segment lost 1 base and the J segment 2 bases; nucleotides outside the gene matches: 6. Germline V gives CDR1 LGHNA, CDR2 YNFKEQ. The CDR3 has 17 amino acids. The CDR3 bases are TGTGCCAGCAGCCAAGCTCGAGCGGGGGGGCCCACAGATACGCAGTATTTT. It yields the protein CASSQARAGGPTDTQYF.

The chain has TRBV4-3 and TRBJ2-7; 7 bases match TRBD1. Germline-derived CDR1 and CDR2 are LGHNA and YSLEER. This CDR3 comprises 14 residues. The V and J ends lost 0 bases and 2 bases, in that order; junction bases with no gene match: 1. This chain's CDR3 is CASSQEQGTYEQYF. The CDR3 nucleotides are TGCGCCAGCAGCCAAGAACAGGGGACCTACGAGCAGTACTTC.

CDR3 sequence: CAISDFDRVGAEAFF. CDR3 DNA sequence: TGTGCCATCAGTGATTTTGACAGGGTTGGTGCTGAAGCTTTCTTT. The rearrangement links TRBV10-3 to TRBJ1-1, with TRBD1 matching over 7 bases. This CDR3 comprises 15 residues. Looked up from germline, CDR1 is ENHRY and CDR2 is SYGVKD. J gave up 6 bases and V 3 bases, and 10 bases lay outside the gene matches.

The chain combines TRBV15 with TRBJ2-7; 9 bases are shared with TRBD2. The ends lost 7 bases at V and 0 bases at J; junction bases unmatched: 10. Germline CDR1 LNHNV, CDR2 YYDKDF (reference sequence). CDR3 length: 16 amino acids. The CDR3 DNA reads TGTGCCACCATCAAGATCCGACTAGCGGTCTCCTACGAGCAGTACTTC. It specifies CATIKIRLAVSYEQYF.

The gene calls are TRBV19 and TRBJ2-7, with TRBD1 matching over 7 bases. Germline loops: CDR1 LNHDA, CDR2 SQIVND (reference sequence). Unmatched junction bases numbered 3, after V lost 4 bases and J lost 3 bases. The CDR3 sequence is 13 residues long. Written as DNA, the CDR3 is TGTGCCAGTAGTAGCCGGGACAGCTACGAGCAGTACTTC. Residues: CASSSRDSYEQYF.

This chain links TRBV2 with TRBJ2-5; TRBD2 is a possible D gene (5 bases). Germline V gene lookup returns CDR1 SNHLY and CDR2 FYNNEI. This CDR3 is 13 amino acids long. V lost 3 bases and J lost 1, with 6 bases in between. The CDR3 here is CASSDGVQETQYF. The CDR3 DNA reads TGTGCCAGCAGTGACGGGGTCCAAGAGACCCAGTACTTC.

The genes are TRBV4-3 and TRBJ2-1; 8 bases fit TRBD2. The germline V gene encodes CDR1 LGHNA and CDR2 YSLEER. The CDR3 extends over 13 amino acids. V lost 1 base and J lost 9; bases outside the gene matches: 2. CDR3 amino acids: CASSQGLACEQFF. In DNA form, the CDR3 reads TGCGCCAGCAGCCAAGGACTAGCGTGTGAGCAGTTCTTC.

This chain connects TRBV25-1 to TRBJ1-4, with D possibly being TRBD1 (5 bases). The V gene's germline CDR1 is MGHDK and CDR2 SYGVNS. V was clipped by 0 bases and J by 5 bases, with 10 bases between them. The CDR3 loop spans 15 amino acids. The CDR3 DNA sequence: TGTGCCAGCAGTGAATACCGGCAGGGAAATGAAAAACTGTTTTTT. Residues: CASSEYRQGNEKLFF. Looking up the rest from reference TRBV25-1 and TRBJ1-4 gives the full variable domain: EADIYQTPRYLVIGTGKKITLECSQTMGHDKMYWYQQDPGMELHLIHYSYGVNSTEKGDLSSESTVSRIRTEHFPLTLESARPSHTSQYLCASSEYRQGNEKLFFGSGTQLSVL.

This rearrangement joins TRBV7-2 to TRBJ2-7; D gene unclear. The germline V gene has CDR1 SGHTA and CDR2 FQGNSA. The CDR3 has 15 residues. Trimming cost V 5 bases and J 0 bases, with 14 bases left between them. DNA for the CDR3: TGTGCCAGCAGCCCCTGGAGCGCCAGCTCCTACGAGCAGTACTTC. Its protein product is CASSPWSASSYEQYF.

This clone was seen just once. The chain has TRBV7-8 and TRBJ1-6, with D tentatively TRBD1 (6 bases). V was trimmed by 0 bases and J by 12 bases, leaving 12 bases between them. The CDR3 extends over 14 amino acids. The germline V gene encodes CDR1 SGHVS and CDR2 FQNEAQ. The CDR3 here is CASSLAGQGIPLHF. CDR3 DNA sequence: TGTGCCAGCAGCTTAGCGGGGCAGGGGATACCCCTCCACTTT.

The CDR3, as DNA: TGCGCCAGCAGTGAGTCTAGCGGCCCAGTTTCCCCTCACGAGCAGTACTTC. This codes for CASSESSGPVSPHEQYF. V and J are TRBV10-2 and TRBJ2-7; D perhaps matches TRBD2 (6 bases). Germline CDR1 reads WSHSY; CDR2 reads SAAADI. Between the trimmed V and J ends, which lost 0 bases and 5 bases, there was a span of 20 bases. The CDR3 length is 17 residues.

The chain links TRBV5-1 to TRBJ2-3, with D perhaps matching TRBD2 (7 bases). The V end lost 6 bases, the J end lost 5 bases, and 16 bases lay between the germline ends. Germline V lookup: CDR1 SGHRS, CDR2 YFSETQ. The CDR3 runs 14 residues. CDR3 region: CASKRGGAGDTQYF. The CDR3 bases are TGCGCCAGCAAGAGAGGGGGGGCGGGAGATACGCAGTATTTT. The variable domain in full, completed from reference TRBV5-1 and TRBJ2-3, reads KAGVTQTPRYLIKTRGQQVTLSCSPISGHRSVSWYQQTPGQGLQFLFEYFSETQRNKGNFPGRFSGRQFSNSRSEMNVSTLELGDSALYLCASKRGGAGDTQYFGPGTRLTVL.

This clone came up once. V gene TRBV5-8 combines with J gene TRBJ2-7, with D possibly matching TRBD1 (6 bases). The CDR3 loop spans 13 amino acids. Per germline, CDR1 SGHTS and CDR2 YDEGEE. Trimming removed 1 base from V and 3 bases from J, with 8 bases in between. CDR3 in amino acids: CASSLPQGYEQYF. The CDR3 coding sequence is TGTGCCAGCAGCTTGCCACAGGGCTACGAGCAGTACTTC.

This clone was detected only a few times. This chain links TRBV2 with TRBJ2-3; TRBD1 matches at 7 bases. This CDR3 comprises 14 residues. Germline CDR1 is SNHLY and CDR2 is FYNNEI. V dropped 5 bases and J dropped 4; count of bases not matched to a gene: 6. The CDR3 reads CASSRQGWADTQYF. The CDR3 DNA follows: TGTGCCAGCAGTAGACAGGGTTGGGCAGATACGCAGTATTTT. Using reference TRBV2 and TRBJ2-3 for the parts outside the CDR3, the full variable domain is EPEVTQTPSHQVTQMGQEVILRCVPISNHLYFYWYRQILGQKVEFLVSFYNNEISEKSEIFDDQFSVERPDGSNFTLKIRSTKLEDSAMYFCASSRQGWADTQYFGPGTRLTVL.